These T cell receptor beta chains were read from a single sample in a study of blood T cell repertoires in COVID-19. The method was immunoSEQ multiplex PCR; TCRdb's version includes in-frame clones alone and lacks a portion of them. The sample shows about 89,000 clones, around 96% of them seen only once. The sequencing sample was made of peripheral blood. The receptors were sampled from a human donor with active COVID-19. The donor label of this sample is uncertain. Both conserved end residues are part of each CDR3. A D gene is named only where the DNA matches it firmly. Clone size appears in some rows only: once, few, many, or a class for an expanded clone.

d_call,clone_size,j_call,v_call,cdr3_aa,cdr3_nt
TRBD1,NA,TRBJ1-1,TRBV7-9,CASSYRGPPLEAFF,TGTGCCAGCAGCTACAGGGGGCCCCCTCTTGAAGCTTTCTTT
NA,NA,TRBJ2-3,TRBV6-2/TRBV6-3,CASSYSAQERVTDTQYF,TGTGCCAGCAGTTACTCCGCCCAAGAGCGGGTCACAGATACGCAGTATTTT
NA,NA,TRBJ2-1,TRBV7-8,CASSLGGKGNIYNEQFF,TGTGCCAGCAGCTTAGGTGGCAAGGGGAACATTTACAATGAGCAGTTCTTC
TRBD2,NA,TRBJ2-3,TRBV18,CASSPPLAGTTDTQYF,TGTGCCAGCTCACCACCGCTAGCGGGGACAACAGATACGCAGTATTTT
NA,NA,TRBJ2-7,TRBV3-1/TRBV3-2,CASSAGLLGNEQYF,TGTGCCAGCAGCGCAGGTCTGCTCGGGAACGAGCAGTACTTC
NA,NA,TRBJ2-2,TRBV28,CASQKNTGELFF,TGTGCCAGCCAAAAAAACACCGGGGAGCTGTTTTTT
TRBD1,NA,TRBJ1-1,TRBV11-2,CASSLDTTGRDTEAFF,TGTGCCAGCAGCTTAGATACGACAGGGCGTGACACTGAAGCTTTCTTT
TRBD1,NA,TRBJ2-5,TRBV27,CASSYGTGAIETQYF,TGTGCCAGCAGTTATGGGACAGGGGCTATAGAGACCCAGTACTTC
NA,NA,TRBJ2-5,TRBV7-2,CASSPARDSTQETQYF,TGTGCCAGCAGCCCGGCGCGGGACAGTACCCAAGAGACCCAGTACTTC
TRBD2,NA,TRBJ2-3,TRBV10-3,CAISVGKASGRSDTQYF,TGTGCCATCAGTGTGGGAAAGGCTAGCGGGAGGTCAGATACGCAGTATTTT
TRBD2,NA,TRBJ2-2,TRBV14,CASSQGLAGSTGELFF,TGTGCCAGCAGCCAAGGACTAGCGGGGAGCACCGGGGAGCTGTTTTTT
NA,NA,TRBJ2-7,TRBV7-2,CASSLDSGAREQYF,TGTGCCAGCAGCTTAGATTCAGGGGCGAGGGAGCAGTACTTC
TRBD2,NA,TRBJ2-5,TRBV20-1,CSASISGGQETQYF,TGCAGTGCTAGTATTAGCGGGGGGCAAGAGACCCAGTACTTC
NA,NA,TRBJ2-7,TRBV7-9,CASSLGLDHHEQYF,TGTGCCAGCAGCTTGGGTCTAGACCACCACGAGCAGTACTTC
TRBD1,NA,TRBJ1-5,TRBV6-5,CASRPQGMSNQPQHF,TGTGCCAGCAGGCCACAGGGGATGAGCAATCAGCCCCAGCATTTT
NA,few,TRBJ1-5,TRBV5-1,CASSLGGINQPQHF,TGCGCCAGCAGCTTGGGGGGCATCAATCAGCCCCAGCATTTT
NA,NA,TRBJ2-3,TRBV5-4,CASSLSNTQYF,TGTGCCAGCAGCTTGTCCAATACGCAGTATTTT
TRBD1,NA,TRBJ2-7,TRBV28,CASTRTGGYEQYF,TGTGCCAGCACCCGGACAGGGGGCTACGAGCAGTACTTC
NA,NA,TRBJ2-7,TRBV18,CASSRGSNYEQYF,TGTGCCAGCTCACGGGGCAGCAACTACGAGCAGTACTTC
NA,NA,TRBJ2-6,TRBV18,CASSPYTGSSGANVLTF,TGTGCCAGCTCACCTTATACAGGTAGCTCTGGGGCCAACGTCCTGACTTTC
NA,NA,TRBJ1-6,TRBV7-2,CASRTTTGSNNSPLHF,TGTGCCAGCCGTACTACCACCGGGTCAAATAATTCACCCCTCCACTTT
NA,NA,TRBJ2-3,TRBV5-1,CASSLKSGTDTQYF,TGCGCCAGCAGCTTGAAATCGGGCACAGATACGCAGTATTTT
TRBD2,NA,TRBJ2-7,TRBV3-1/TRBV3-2,CASSPGTSVLSYEQYF,TGTGCCAGCAGCCCCGGGACTAGCGTACTCTCCTACGAGCAGTACTTC
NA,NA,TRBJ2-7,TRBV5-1,CASSILGSSYEQYF,TGCGCCAGCAGCATACTGGGGAGCTCCTACGAGCAGTACTTC
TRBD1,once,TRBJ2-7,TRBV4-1,CASSHPDRVYSEQYF,TGCGCCAGCAGCCACCCGGACAGGGTCTACTCCGAGCAGTACTTC
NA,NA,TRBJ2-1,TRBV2,CASSGRGGLYNEQFF,TGTGCCAGCAGTGGGAGGGGGGGCTTATACAATGAGCAGTTCTTC